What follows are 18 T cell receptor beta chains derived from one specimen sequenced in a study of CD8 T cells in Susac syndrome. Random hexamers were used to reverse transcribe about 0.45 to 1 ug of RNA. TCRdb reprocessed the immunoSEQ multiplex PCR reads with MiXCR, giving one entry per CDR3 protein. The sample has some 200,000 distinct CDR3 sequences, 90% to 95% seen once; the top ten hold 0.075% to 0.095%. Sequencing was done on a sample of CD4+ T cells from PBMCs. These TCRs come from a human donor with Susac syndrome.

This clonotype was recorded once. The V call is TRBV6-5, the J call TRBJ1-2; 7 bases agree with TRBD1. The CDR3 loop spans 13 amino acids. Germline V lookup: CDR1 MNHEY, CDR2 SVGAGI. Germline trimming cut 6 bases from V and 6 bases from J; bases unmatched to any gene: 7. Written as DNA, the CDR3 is TGTGCCAGCAGGAAGATAACAGGGGATGGCTACACCTTC. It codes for CASRKITGDGYTF.

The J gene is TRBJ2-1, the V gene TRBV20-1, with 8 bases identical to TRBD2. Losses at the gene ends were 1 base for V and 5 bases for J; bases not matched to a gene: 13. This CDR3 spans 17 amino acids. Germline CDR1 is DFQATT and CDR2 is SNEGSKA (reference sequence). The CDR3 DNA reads TGCAGTGCTAGAGGTTACGCGGGGGGCCCCACAGACAATGAGCAGTTCTTC. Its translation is CSARGYAGGPTDNEQFF.

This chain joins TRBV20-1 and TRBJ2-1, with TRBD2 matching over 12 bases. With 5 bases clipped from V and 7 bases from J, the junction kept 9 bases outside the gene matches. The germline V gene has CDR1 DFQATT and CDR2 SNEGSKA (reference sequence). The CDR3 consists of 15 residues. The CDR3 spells CSAALAGGPNNEQFF. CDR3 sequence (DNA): TGCAGTGCTGCCCTAGCGGGGGGGCCGAATAATGAGCAGTTCTTC.

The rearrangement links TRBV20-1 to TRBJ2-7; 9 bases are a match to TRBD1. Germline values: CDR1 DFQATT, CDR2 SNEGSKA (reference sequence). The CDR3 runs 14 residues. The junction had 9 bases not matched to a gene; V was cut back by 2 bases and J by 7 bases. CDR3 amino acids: CSARREQGAREQYF. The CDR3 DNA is TGCAGTGCTAGAAGGGAACAGGGGGCACGAGAGCAGTACTTC.

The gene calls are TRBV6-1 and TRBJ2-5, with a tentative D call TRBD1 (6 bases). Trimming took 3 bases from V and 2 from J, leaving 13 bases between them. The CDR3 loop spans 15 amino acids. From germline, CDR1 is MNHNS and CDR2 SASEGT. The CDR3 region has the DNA TGTGCCAGCAGTGAGGGGGCGCCGATACAAGAGACCCAGTACTTC. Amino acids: CASSEGAPIQETQYF.

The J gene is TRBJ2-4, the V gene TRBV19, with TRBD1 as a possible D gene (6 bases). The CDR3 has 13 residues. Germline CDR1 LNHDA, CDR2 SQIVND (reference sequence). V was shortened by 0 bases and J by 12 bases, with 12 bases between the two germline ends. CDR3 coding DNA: TGTGCCAGTAGTATAGACAGGGGCGCTTCTCAGTACTTC. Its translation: CASSIDRGASQYF.

CDR3 residues: CASSAGGGMVGEQYF. The CDR3 nucleotides are TGTGCCAGCAGTGCAGGGGGCGGGATGGTGGGCGAGCAGTACTTC. V and J are TRBV7-2 and TRBJ2-7, with 8 bases aligning to TRBD1. The trim removed 6 bases at V and 6 bases at J, leaving 13 bases unmatched. Germline values: CDR1 SGHTA, CDR2 FQGNSA. The CDR3 is 15 residues long.

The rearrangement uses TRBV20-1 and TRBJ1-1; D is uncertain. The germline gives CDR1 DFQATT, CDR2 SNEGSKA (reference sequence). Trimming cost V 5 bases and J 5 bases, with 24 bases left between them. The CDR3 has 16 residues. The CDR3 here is CSALDVGYGKWTEAFF. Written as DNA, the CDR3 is TGCAGTGCTCTCGATGTCGGGTACGGGAAGTGGACTGAAGCTTTCTTT.

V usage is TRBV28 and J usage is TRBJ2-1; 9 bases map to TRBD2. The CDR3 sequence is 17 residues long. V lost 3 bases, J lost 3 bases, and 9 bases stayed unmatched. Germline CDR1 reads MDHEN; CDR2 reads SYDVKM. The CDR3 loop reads CASSFGSFSGSYNEQFF. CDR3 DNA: TGTGCCAGCAGTTTCGGGTCTTTTAGCGGGAGCTACAATGAGCAGTTCTTC.

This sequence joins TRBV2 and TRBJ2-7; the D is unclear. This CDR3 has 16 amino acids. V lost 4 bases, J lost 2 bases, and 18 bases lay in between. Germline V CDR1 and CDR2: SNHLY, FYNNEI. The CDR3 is CASSGPGPRSPYEQYF. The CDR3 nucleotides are TGTGCCAGCAGTGGACCCGGACCCCGATCCCCCTACGAGCAGTACTTC.

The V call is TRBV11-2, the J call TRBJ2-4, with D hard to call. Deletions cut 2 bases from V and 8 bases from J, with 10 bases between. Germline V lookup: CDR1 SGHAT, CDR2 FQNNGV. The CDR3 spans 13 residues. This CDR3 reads CASSLSPQDIQYF. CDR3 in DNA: TGTGCCAGCAGCTTATCTCCCCAGGACATTCAGTACTTC.

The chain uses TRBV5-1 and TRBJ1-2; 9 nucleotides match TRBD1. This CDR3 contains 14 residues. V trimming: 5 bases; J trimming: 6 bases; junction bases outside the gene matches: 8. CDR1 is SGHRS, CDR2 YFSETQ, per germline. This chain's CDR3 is CASRSNTGGDGYTF. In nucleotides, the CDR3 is TGCGCCAGCAGAAGTAATACAGGGGGCGATGGCTACACCTTC. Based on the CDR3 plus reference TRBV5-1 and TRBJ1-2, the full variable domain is KAGVTQTPRYLIKTRGQQVTLSCSPISGHRSVSWYQQTPGQGLQFLFEYFSETQRNKGNFPGRFSGRQFSNSRSEMNVSTLELGDSALYLCASRSNTGGDGYTFGSGTRLTVV.

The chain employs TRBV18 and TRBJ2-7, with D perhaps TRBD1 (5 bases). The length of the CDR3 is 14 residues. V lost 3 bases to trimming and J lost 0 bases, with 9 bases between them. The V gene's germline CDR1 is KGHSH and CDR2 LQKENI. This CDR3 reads CASSPEGVSYEQYF. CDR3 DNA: TGTGCCAGCTCACCCGAAGGGGTCTCCTACGAGCAGTACTTC. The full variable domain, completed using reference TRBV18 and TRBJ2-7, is NAGVMQNPRHLVRRRGQEARLRCSPMKGHSHVYWYRQLPEEGLKFMVYLQKENIIDESGMPKERFSAEFPKEGPSILRIQQVVRGDSAAYFCASSPEGVSYEQYFGPGTRLTVT.

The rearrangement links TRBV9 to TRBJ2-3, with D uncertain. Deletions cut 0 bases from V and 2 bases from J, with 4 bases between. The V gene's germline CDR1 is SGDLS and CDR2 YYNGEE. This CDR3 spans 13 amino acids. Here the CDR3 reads CASSVDPTDTQYF. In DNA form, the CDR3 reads TGTGCCAGCAGCGTAGACCCCACAGATACGCAGTATTTT.

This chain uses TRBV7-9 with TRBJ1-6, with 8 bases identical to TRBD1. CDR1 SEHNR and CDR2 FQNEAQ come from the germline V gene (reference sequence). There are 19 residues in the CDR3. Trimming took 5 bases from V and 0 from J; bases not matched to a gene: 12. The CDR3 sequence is CASSRPGQEYSSYNSPLHF. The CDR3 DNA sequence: TGTGCCAGCAGCCGACCGGGACAGGAATATAGCTCCTATAATTCACCCCTCCACTTT.

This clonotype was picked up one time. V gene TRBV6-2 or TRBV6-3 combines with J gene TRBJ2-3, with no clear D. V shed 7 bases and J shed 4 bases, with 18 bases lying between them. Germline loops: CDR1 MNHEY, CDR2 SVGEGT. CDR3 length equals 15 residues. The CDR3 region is CASTRTYLRADTQYF. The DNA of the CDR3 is TGTGCCAGCACCCGAACTTACCTCCGAGCAGATACGCAGTATTTT.

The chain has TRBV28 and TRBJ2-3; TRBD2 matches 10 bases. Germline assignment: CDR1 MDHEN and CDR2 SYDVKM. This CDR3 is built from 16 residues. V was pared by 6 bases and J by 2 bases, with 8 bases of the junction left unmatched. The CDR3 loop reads CASSIPGTSDTDTQYF. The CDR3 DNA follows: TGTGCCAGCAGCATTCCCGGGACTAGCGACACAGATACGCAGTATTTT. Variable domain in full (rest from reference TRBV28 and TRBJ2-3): DVKVTQSSRYLVKRTGEKVFLECVQDMDHENMFWYRQDPGLGLRLIYFSYDVKMKEKGDIPEGYSVSREKKERFSLILESASTNQTSMYLCASSIPGTSDTDTQYFGPGTRLTVL.

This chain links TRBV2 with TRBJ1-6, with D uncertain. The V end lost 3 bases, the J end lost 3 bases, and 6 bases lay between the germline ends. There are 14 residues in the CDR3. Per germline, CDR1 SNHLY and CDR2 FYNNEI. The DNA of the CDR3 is TGTGCCAGCAGTGAGCAGGTCTATAATTCACCCCTCCACTTT. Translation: CASSEQVYNSPLHF.